The source of this T cell receptor (beta chain) is a study of CD8 T cells in Susac syndrome. Reverse transcription of about 0.45 to 1 ug RNA used random hexamers. Amplification of the TCR beta CDR3 was carried out by immunoSEQ multiplex PCR, which spanned a total of 54 Vbeta and 13 Jbeta segments. TCRdb reanalysed the immunoSEQ multiplex PCR reads using MiXCR and keeps one entry per CDR3 protein. Here the sample spans about 150,000 distinct CDR3 sequences, roughly 94% being singletons. While CD8+ and CD4+ T cells were isolated negatively, TEMRA cells were enriched by FACS. There are 15 residues in the CDR3. Trimming took 3 bases from V and 0 from J; bases not matched to a gene: 3. From germline, CDR1 is LGHNA and CDR2 YSLEER.

This TCR was sampled from a human donor with multiple sclerosis. Sequencing was done on a sample of CD8+ T cells from PBMCs. The rearrangement joins TRBV4-3 to TRBJ2-3, with 7 bases matching TRBD2. The CDR3 region is CASSQRTSSTDTQYF. CDR3 DNA sequence: TGCGCCAGCAGCCAGCGGACTAGTAGCACAGATACGCAGTATTTT.